This T cell receptor (beta chain) was profiled in a study of blood T cell repertoires in COVID-19. Study information: Acute and convalescent COVID-19 specimens originated in the United States, Italy and Spain.

Source study methods: Reference gene primer amplification in the assay estimated nucleated cell counts. Measured with immunoSEQ multiplex PCR; TCRdb has only the in-frame clones, and not every one. That table gives V, J and clone size, and the DNA gave D and trimming. The profile shows approximately 93,000 clones, around 86% of them singletons. In its sample, this clone was seen a few times. V was pared by 1 base and J by 0 bases, with 15 bases of the junction left unmatched. The CDR3 runs 21 residues. Germline V lookup: CDR1 MGHRA, CDR2 YSYEKL. The clonotype originates from a man aged 50-60 years with active or convalescent COVID-19. Sequencing input: peripheral blood. The chain links TRBV4-1 to TRBJ2-3; 11 nucleotides match TRBD2. CDR3 amino acids: CASSQGGRGLAGPTSTDTQYF. The CDR3 nucleotides read TGCGCCAGCAGCCAAGGGGGGCGAGGACTAGCGGGCCCCACTAGCACAGATACGCAGTATTTT.